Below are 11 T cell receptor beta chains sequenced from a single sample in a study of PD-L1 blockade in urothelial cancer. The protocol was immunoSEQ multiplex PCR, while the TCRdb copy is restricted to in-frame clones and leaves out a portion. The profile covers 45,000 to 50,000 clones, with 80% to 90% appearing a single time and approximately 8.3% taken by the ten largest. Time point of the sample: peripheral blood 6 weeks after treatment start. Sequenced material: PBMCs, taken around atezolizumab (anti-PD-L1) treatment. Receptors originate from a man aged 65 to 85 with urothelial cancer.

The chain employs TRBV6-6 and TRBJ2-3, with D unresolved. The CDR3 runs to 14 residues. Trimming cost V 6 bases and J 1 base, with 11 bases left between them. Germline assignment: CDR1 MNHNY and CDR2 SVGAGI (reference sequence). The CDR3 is CASRNDRGTDTQYF. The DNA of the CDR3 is TGTGCCAGCAGGAACGATAGAGGCACAGATACGCAGTATTTT.

The CDR3 region is CASQREGIYEQYF. For the CDR3, the DNA is TGTGCCTCACAGCGGGAGGGAATCTACGAGCAGTACTTC. J is TRBJ2-7 and V is TRBV10-3; 10 bases map to TRBD2. The CDR3 is 13 amino acids. The trim removed 11 bases at V and 3 bases at J, leaving 7 bases unmatched. The V gene's germline CDR1 is ENHRY and CDR2 SYGVKD.

In DNA form, the CDR3 reads TGCGCCAGCAGCCCCGGGGGGATGGGGGATACTGAAGCTTTCTTT. It specifies CASSPGGMGDTEAFF. The gene calls are TRBV5-1 and TRBJ1-1; D is possibly TRBD1 (5 bases). Germline CDR1 reads SGHRS; CDR2 reads YFSETQ. The CDR3 has 15 residues. Trimming left V 4 bases short and J 5 bases short, with 18 bases between.

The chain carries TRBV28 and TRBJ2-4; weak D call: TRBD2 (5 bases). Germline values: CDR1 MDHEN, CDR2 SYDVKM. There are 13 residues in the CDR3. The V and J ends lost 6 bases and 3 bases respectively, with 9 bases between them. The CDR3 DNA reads TGTGCCAGCAGGGACTCGGACAAAAACATTCAGTACTTC. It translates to CASRDSDKNIQYF.

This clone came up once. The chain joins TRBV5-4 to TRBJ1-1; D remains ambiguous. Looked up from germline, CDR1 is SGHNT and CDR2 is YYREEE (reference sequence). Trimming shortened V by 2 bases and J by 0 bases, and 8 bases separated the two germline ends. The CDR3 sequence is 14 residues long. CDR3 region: CASSFYKMNTEAFF. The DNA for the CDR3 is TGTGCCAGCAGCTTTTACAAGATGAACACTGAAGCTTTCTTT. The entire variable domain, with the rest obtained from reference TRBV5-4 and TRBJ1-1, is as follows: ETGVTQSPTHLIKTRGQQVTLRCSSQSGHNTVSWYQQALGQGPQFIFQYYREEENGRGNFPPRFSGLQFPNYSSELNVNALELDDSALYLCASSFYKMNTEAFFGQGTRLTVV.

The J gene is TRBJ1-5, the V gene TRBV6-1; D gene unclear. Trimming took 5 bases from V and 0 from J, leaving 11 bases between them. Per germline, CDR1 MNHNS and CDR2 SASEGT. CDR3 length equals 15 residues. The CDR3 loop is CASSLFDNSNQPQHF. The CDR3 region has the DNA TGTGCCAGCAGTTTGTTCGACAATAGCAATCAGCCCCAGCATTTT.

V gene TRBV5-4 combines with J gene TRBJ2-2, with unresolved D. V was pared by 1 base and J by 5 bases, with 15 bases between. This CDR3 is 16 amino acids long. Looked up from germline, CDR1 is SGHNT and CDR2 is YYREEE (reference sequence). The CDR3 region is CASSLRSGQPTGELFF. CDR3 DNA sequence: TGTGCCAGCAGCTTGAGAAGTGGGCAGCCAACCGGGGAGCTGTTTTTT.

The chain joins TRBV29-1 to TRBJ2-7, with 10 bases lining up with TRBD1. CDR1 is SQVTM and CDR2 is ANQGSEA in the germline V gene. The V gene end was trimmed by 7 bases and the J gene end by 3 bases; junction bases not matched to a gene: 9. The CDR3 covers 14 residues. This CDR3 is CSATTRTGGYEQYF. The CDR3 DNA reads TGCAGCGCTACAACTCGGACAGGGGGCTACGAGCAGTACTTC.

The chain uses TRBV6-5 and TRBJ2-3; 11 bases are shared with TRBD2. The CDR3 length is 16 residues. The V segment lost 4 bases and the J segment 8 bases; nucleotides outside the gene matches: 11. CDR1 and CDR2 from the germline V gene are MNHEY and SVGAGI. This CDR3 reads CASSFFLAGGLTTQYF. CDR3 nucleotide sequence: TGTGCCAGCAGTTTCTTCCTAGCGGGAGGCCTTACTACGCAGTATTTT.

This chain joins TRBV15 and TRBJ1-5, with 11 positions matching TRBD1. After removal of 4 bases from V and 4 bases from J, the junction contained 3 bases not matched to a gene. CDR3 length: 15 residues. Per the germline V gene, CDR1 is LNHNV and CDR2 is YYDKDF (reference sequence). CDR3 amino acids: CATSTGTGGNQPQHF. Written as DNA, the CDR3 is TGTGCCACCAGCACAGGGACAGGGGGAAATCAGCCCCAGCATTTT.

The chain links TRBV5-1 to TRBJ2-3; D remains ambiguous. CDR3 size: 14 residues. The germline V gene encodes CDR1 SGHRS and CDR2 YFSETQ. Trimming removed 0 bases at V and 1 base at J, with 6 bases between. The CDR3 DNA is TGCGCCAGCAGCTTGGGGCCAGGCACAGATACGCAGTATTTT. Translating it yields CASSLGPGTDTQYF.